This is a list of T cell receptor beta chains from one sample in a study of blood T cell repertoires in COVID-19. Profiling relied on immunoSEQ multiplex PCR, and the TCRdb table lists in-frame clones only, not all of them. The sample has 250,000 to 300,000 clones, approximately 85% seen once. The sequenced material came from PBMCs or T cells enriched from blood (not recorded which). The receptors were gathered from a woman in her forties or fifties who had been exposed to COVID-19. Each CDR3 is given with its conserved first and last residue. Each record gives: CDR3 protein, CDR3 DNA, J gene, V gene, D gene, clone size. The D gene is left open where the match is weak. Clone sizes are given selectively: once, few, many, or a class where the clone is expanded.

CDR3: CASSLSGEGYTF; DNA: TGTGCCAGCAGTTTGTCCGGGGAAGGCTACACCTTC; J: TRBJ1-2; V: TRBV6-2/TRBV6-3; D: -; size: -
CDR3: CASSVSGVGIDTQYF; DNA: TGTGCCAGCAGCGTATCGGGGGTAGGGATAGATACGCAGTATTTT; J: TRBJ2-3; V: TRBV9; D: -; size: -
CDR3: CASSSIRVRLTGANVLTF; DNA: TGTGCCAGCAGTTCGATCAGGGTACGCCTCACTGGGGCCAACGTCCTGACTTTC; J: TRBJ2-6; V: TRBV7-9; D: -; size: -
CDR3: CASSEGDRQETQYF; DNA: TGCGCCAGCAGTGAGGGGGACAGGCAAGAGACCCAGTACTTC; J: TRBJ2-5; V: TRBV10-2; D: TRBD1; size: -
CDR3: CAADLAGAAQGATDTQYF; DNA: TGTGCCGCGGATCTAGCGGGAGCCGCACAAGGGGCCACAGATACGCAGTATTTT; J: TRBJ2-3; V: TRBV15; D: TRBD2; size: -
CDR3: CASNPRVTSGEVKETQYF; DNA: TGCGCCAGCAACCCCCGGGTGACTAGCGGGGAAGTTAAAGAGACCCAGTACTTC; J: TRBJ2-5; V: TRBV10-1; D: TRBD2; size: -
CDR3: CASSGGQVVTEAFF; DNA: TGTGCCAGCAGTGGCGGACAGGTGGTCACTGAAGCTTTCTTT; J: TRBJ1-1; V: TRBV2; D: TRBD1; size: -
CDR3: CATSVYGGALDTQYF; DNA: TGTGCCACCAGCGTATACGGGGGGGCCCTAGATACGCAGTATTTT; J: TRBJ2-3; V: TRBV15; D: TRBD2; size: -
CDR3: CAISESMTSGEFQNTGELFF; DNA: TGTGCCATCAGTGAGTCTATGACTAGCGGGGAATTCCAGAACACCGGGGAGCTGTTTTTT; J: TRBJ2-2; V: TRBV10-3; D: TRBD2; size: -
CDR3: CAWGGGGTDTQYF; DNA: TGTGCCTGGGGGGGAGGGGGCACAGATACGCAGTATTTT; J: TRBJ2-3; V: TRBV30; D: TRBD2; size: -
CDR3: CASTRGSGDSNTEAFF; DNA: TGTGCCAGCACTCGAGGGTCGGGGGACAGCAACACTGAAGCTTTCTTT; J: TRBJ1-1; V: TRBV7-8; D: TRBD1; size: -
CDR3: CASNVQGPDGYTF; DNA: TGTGCCAGCAACGTACAGGGACCAGATGGCTACACCTTC; J: TRBJ1-2; V: TRBV7-2; D: -; size: -
CDR3: CAWNPGGRSDTQYF; DNA: TGTGCCTGGAACCCAGGGGGGAGGTCAGATACGCAGTATTTT; J: TRBJ2-3; V: TRBV30; D: -; size: few
CDR3: CASSVRGTGELFF; DNA: TGTGCCAGCAGCGTCCGGGGCACCGGGGAGCTGTTTTTT; J: TRBJ2-2; V: TRBV11-2; D: -; size: -
CDR3: CASSYSETGNNYGYTF; DNA: TGTGCCAGCAGTTACTCGGAGACAGGGAATAACTATGGCTACACCTTC; J: TRBJ1-2; V: TRBV6-5; D: TRBD1; size: -
CDR3: CASSFRGEAFF; DNA: TGTGCCAGCAGTTTCCGGGGGGAAGCTTTCTTT; J: TRBJ1-1; V: TRBV12-3/TRBV12-4; D: -; size: few
CDR3: CASSTDSETYNEQFF; DNA: TGTGCCAGCAGCACGGACAGCGAAACTTACAATGAGCAGTTCTTC; J: TRBJ2-1; V: TRBV27; D: -; size: -
CDR3: CASSDEGETEAFF; DNA: TGTGCCAGCAGTGACGAGGGGGAGACTGAAGCTTTCTTT; J: TRBJ1-1; V: TRBV6-4; D: -; size: -
CDR3: CASSQDKTGGVLSNQPQHF; DNA: TGTGCCAGCAGCCAAGATAAGACAGGGGGCGTGCTAAGCAATCAGCCCCAGCATTTT; J: TRBJ1-5; V: TRBV14; D: TRBD1; size: once
CDR3: CASSLANGAGAFF; DNA: TGTGCCAGCAGCTTGGCCAACGGTGCGGGAGCTTTCTTT; J: TRBJ1-1; V: TRBV5-4; D: -; size: -
CDR3: CASSRDRGLANQPQHF; DNA: TGTGCCAGCAGTCGGGACAGGGGATTGGCCAATCAGCCCCAGCATTTT; J: TRBJ1-5; V: TRBV2; D: TRBD1; size: -
CDR3: CSVEAGGDTQYF; DNA: TGCAGCGTTGAGGCGGGGGGAGATACGCAGTATTTT; J: TRBJ2-3; V: TRBV29-1; D: TRBD2; size: -
CDR3: CASSRRTGGVTNEKLFF; DNA: TGTGCCAGCAGCCGCCGGACAGGGGGCGTAACTAATGAAAAACTGTTTTTT; J: TRBJ1-4; V: TRBV4-2; D: TRBD1; size: -
CDR3: CASSTESLPGGYTF; DNA: TGTGCCAGCTCAACTGAGTCCCTCCCGGGAGGCTACACCTTC; J: TRBJ1-2; V: TRBV18; D: -; size: -
CDR3: CASSGSNRGQRAFF; DNA: TGTGCCAGCAGCGGATCCAACAGGGGGCAACGAGCTTTCTTT; J: TRBJ1-1; V: TRBV28; D: TRBD1; size: -
CDR3: CASSPGGAEAFF; DNA: TGTGCCAGCAGCCCAGGGGGCGCAGAGGCTTTCTTT; J: TRBJ1-1; V: TRBV7-9; D: TRBD1; size: few
CDR3: CASSQALTGIEFF; DNA: TGTGCCAGCAGCCAAGCCCTGACAGGGATAGAGTTCTTC; J: TRBJ2-1; V: TRBV3-1/TRBV3-2; D: TRBD1; size: once
CDR3: CASSQEAGPTEAFF; DNA: TGTGCCAGCAGCCAAGAGGCAGGCCCCACTGAAGCTTTCTTT; J: TRBJ1-1; V: TRBV14; D: -; size: -
CDR3: CASSLGTRETQYF; DNA: TGCGCCAGCAGCTTAGGGACACGAGAGACCCAGTACTTC; J: TRBJ2-5; V: TRBV5-1; D: -; size: -
CDR3: CASSQVHNYGYTF; DNA: TGTGCCAGCAGCCAAGTCCATAACTATGGCTACACCTTC; J: TRBJ1-2; V: TRBV14; D: -; size: -
CDR3: CASSLIGGQGNGYTF; DNA: TGTGCCAGCAGTTTAATTGGAGGACAGGGAAATGGCTACACCTTC; J: TRBJ1-2; V: TRBV28; D: TRBD1; size: -
CDR3: CASSRTLAGENNEQFF; DNA: TGTGCCAGCAGCCGCACTCTAGCGGGGGAGAACAATGAGCAGTTCTTC; J: TRBJ2-1; V: TRBV9; D: TRBD2; size: -
CDR3: CASSIAPQNSYEQYF; DNA: TGTGCCAGTAGTATAGCCCCCCAAAATTCCTACGAGCAGTACTTC; J: TRBJ2-7; V: TRBV19; D: -; size: -
CDR3: CASSPGEIGYGYTF; DNA: TGTGCCAGCAGCCCGGGAGAGATCGGCTATGGCTACACCTTC; J: TRBJ1-2; V: TRBV13; D: -; size: -
CDR3: CASSLIPGTSYNEQFF; DNA: TGTGCCAGCAGCTTAATTCCCGGGACATCTTACAATGAGCAGTTCTTC; J: TRBJ2-1; V: TRBV7-3; D: -; size: -
CDR3: CASSVRQGNSPLHF; DNA: TGTGCCAGCAGCGTTCGACAGGGGAATTCACCCCTCCACTTT; J: TRBJ1-6; V: TRBV9; D: TRBD1; size: once
CDR3: CASSDPSGGHHSTYEQYF; DNA: TGTGCCAGCAGTGATCCTAGCGGGGGGCACCACTCAACCTACGAGCAGTACTTC; J: TRBJ2-7; V: TRBV6-1; D: TRBD2; size: -
CDR3: CASSLGTGERYGYTF; DNA: TGTGCCAGCAGCCTCGGGACAGGGGAACGCTATGGCTACACCTTC; J: TRBJ1-2; V: TRBV7-9; D: TRBD1; size: -
CDR3: CASSLGQGEAFF; DNA: TGTGCCAGCAGCTTAGGACAGGGTGAAGCTTTCTTT; J: TRBJ1-1; V: TRBV7-9; D: TRBD1; size: -
CDR3: CASSPLSGTSLGYSFF; DNA: TGTGCCAGCTCACCATTGTCCGGGACATCCCTGGGGTACTCATTCTTC; J: TRBJ1-2; V: TRBV18; D: -; size: once
CDR3: CSAYRGDEQYF; DNA: TGCAGTGCCTACAGGGGAGACGAGCAGTACTTC; J: TRBJ2-7; V: TRBV20-1; D: TRBD1; size: -
CDR3: CASSPTLDFSGNTIYF; DNA: TGTGCCAGCTCACCCACCCTCGACTTCTCTGGAAACACCATATATTTT; J: TRBJ1-3; V: TRBV18; D: -; size: -
CDR3: CASSFFRQGGGYTF; DNA: TGTGCCAGCAGCTTTTTTAGACAGGGGGGAGGCTACACCTTC; J: TRBJ1-2; V: TRBV3-1/TRBV3-2; D: TRBD1; size: -
CDR3: CASSVAFRLAGVTDTQYF; DNA: TGTGCCAGCAGCGTCGCCTTCCGGCTAGCGGGGGTCACAGATACGCAGTATTTT; J: TRBJ2-3; V: TRBV9; D: TRBD2; size: -
CDR3: CASRGSQGSDTQYF; DNA: TGTGCCAGCAGGGGAAGCCAGGGGTCGGATACGCAGTATTTT; J: TRBJ2-3; V: TRBV6-5; D: -; size: -
CDR3: CASSLGLAGGVMETQYF; DNA: TGTGCCAGCAGTCTCGGACTAGCGGGGGGGGTCATGGAGACCCAGTACTTC; J: TRBJ2-5; V: TRBV6-6; D: TRBD2; size: -
CDR3: CASSQTHGGAGELFF; DNA: TGTGCCAGCAGCCAAACCCATGGGGGCGCCGGGGAGCTGTTTTTT; J: TRBJ2-2; V: TRBV9; D: -; size: -
CDR3: CASSTVYNQPQHF; DNA: TGTGCCAGCAGTACAGTCTACAATCAGCCCCAGCATTTT; J: TRBJ1-5; V: TRBV27; D: -; size: -
CDR3: CASSSPGGGSLGGYTF; DNA: TGTGCCAGCAGCTCACCGGGTGGCGGGTCGCTGGGGGGCTACACCTTC; J: TRBJ1-2; V: TRBV5-4; D: -; size: once
CDR3: CASSKVGGGGGALNEQFF; DNA: TGTGCCAGCAGCAAAGTGGGCGGAGGCGGGGGGGCCTTGAATGAGCAGTTCTTC; J: TRBJ2-1; V: TRBV21-1; D: -; size: -
CDR3: CASSLEWGRVNTEAFF; DNA: TGTGCCAGCAGCTTAGAATGGGGGCGCGTGAACACTGAAGCTTTCTTT; J: TRBJ1-1; V: TRBV7-8; D: -; size: -
CDR3: CASRAGVAVITQYF; DNA: TGTGCCAGCCGTGCGGGGGTTGCGGTGATCACGCAGTACTTC; J: TRBJ2-7; V: TRBV2; D: TRBD2; size: once